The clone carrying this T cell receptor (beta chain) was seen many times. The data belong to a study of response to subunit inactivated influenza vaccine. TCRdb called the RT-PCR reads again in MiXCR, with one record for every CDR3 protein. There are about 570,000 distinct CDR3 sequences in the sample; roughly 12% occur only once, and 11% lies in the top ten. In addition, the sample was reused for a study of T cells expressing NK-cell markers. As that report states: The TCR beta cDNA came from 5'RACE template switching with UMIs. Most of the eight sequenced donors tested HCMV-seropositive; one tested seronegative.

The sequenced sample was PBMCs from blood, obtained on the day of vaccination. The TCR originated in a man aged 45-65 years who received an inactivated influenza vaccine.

CDR3: CASSLGPDTQYF. As DNA, the CDR3 is TGTGCCAGCAGTTTGGGCCCGGATACGCAGTATTTT. This sequence joins TRBV6-2 or TRBV6-3 and TRBJ2-3, with unresolved D. CDR1 and CDR2 from the germline V gene are MNHEY and SVGEGT. The CDR3 sequence is 12 residues long. V shed 4 bases and J shed 6 bases, with 8 bases lying between them.